The 12 T cell receptor beta chains reported below all come from one sample, sequenced in a study of identical twins. TCRdb redid the calling of the 5' RACE reads with MiXCR, one entry per CDR3 protein. The data hold a few hundred thousand distinct CDR3 sequences, with 9.5% observed a single time. This sample also belongs to another study, concerning yellow fever vaccine responses in identical twins.

The sequencing sample was made of CD8+ T cells sorted from blood. The receptor source for this set is a young woman in good health.

The chain recombines TRBV6-4 with TRBJ2-3; 8 bases are shared with TRBD2. The ends lost 4 bases at V and 4 bases at J; junction bases unmatched: 4. The CDR3 has 14 residues. Germline V gene lookup returns CDR1 MRHNA and CDR2 SNTAGT. The CDR3 DNA follows: TGTGCCAGCAGTGGGACTAGCCTCTCAGATACGCAGTATTTT. Translated, it gives CASSGTSLSDTQYF.

This clonotype has ten or more counts. The chain recombines TRBV12-3 or TRBV12-4 with TRBJ2-7; 9 bases fit TRBD1. The ends lost 5 bases at V and 3 bases at J; junction bases unmatched: 5. The CDR3 runs 14 residues. The CDR3: CASSGWGQGYEQYF. The CDR3, as DNA: TGTGCCAGCAGTGGTTGGGGACAGGGCTACGAGCAGTACTTC.

This clonotype has just one count. V and J are TRBV6-4 and TRBJ2-1; D gene uncertain. The CDR3 runs to 16 residues. V gave up 0 bases and J gave up 3 bases, with 12 bases separating them. Germline-derived CDR1 and CDR2 are MRHNA and SNTAGT. The CDR3 DNA reads as TGTGCCAGCAGTGACTCGATGGTCGTGGACTACAATGAGCAGTTCTTC. This translates into CASSDSMVVDYNEQFF.

This clonotype was picked up many times. The rearrangement joins TRBV3-1 to TRBJ2-3; no firm D call. V lost 0 bases, J lost 2 bases, and 12 bases lay in between. The CDR3 has 16 amino acids. Germline V lookup: CDR1 LGHDT, CDR2 YNNKEL (reference sequence). In DNA, the CDR3 is TGTGCCAGCAGCCAAGATTTGCGGAGACTCACAGATACGCAGTATTTT. Its translation: CASSQDLRRLTDTQYF.

This clonotype was counted only a few times. The J gene is TRBJ2-3, the V gene TRBV10-3, with D tentatively TRBD1 (5 bases). Per germline, CDR1 ENHRY and CDR2 SYGVKD. The CDR3 covers 14 residues. Trimming shortened V by 3 bases and J by 2 bases, and 9 bases separated the two germline ends. This chain's CDR3 is CAISEEDNTDTQYF. The CDR3 nucleotides read TGTGCCATCAGTGAAGAGGACAACACAGATACGCAGTATTTT.

This clonotype was recorded many times. This rearrangement joins TRBV4-2 to TRBJ2-7; D gene unclear. Germline-derived CDR1 and CDR2 are LGHNA and YNFKEQ. CDR3 size: 17 residues. V was pared by 0 bases and J by 2 bases, with 17 bases between. The CDR3 here is CASSQEHFGLGTYEQYF. The CDR3 bases are TGTGCCAGCAGCCAAGAGCATTTCGGGTTGGGGACCTACGAGCAGTACTTC.

This sequence joins TRBV6-1 and TRBJ2-5; D uncertain. CDR3 size: 14 residues. Deletions cut 3 bases from V and 7 bases from J, with 15 bases between. CDR1 is MNHNS and CDR2 is SASEGT in the germline V gene. This chain's CDR3 is CASSDGDRVGTQYF. The CDR3 region has the DNA TGTGCCAGCAGTGACGGAGACCGGGTGGGGACCCAGTACTTC.

The rearrangement joins TRBV7-9 to TRBJ2-7, with D possibly being TRBD1 (6 bases). The CDR3 spans 15 residues. The V end was cut by 2 bases, the J end by 1 base, with 12 bases between. The germline V gene encodes CDR1 SEHNR and CDR2 FQNEAQ (reference sequence). CDR3 sequence reads: CASSLLGASSYEQYF. The DNA for the CDR3 is TGTGCCAGCAGCTTATTGGGGGCAAGTTCCTACGAGCAGTACTTC.

Ten or more counts support this clonotype. The chain uses TRBV29-1 and TRBJ2-1; tentatively, D is TRBD2 (6 bases). The CDR3 contains 13 residues. V gave up 7 bases and J gave up 0 bases, with 10 bases separating them. Germline CDR1 and CDR2: SQVTM and ANQGSEA. This chain's CDR3 is CSARGISYNEQFF. The DNA of the CDR3 is TGCAGCGCCCGGGGGATCTCCTACAATGAGCAGTTCTTC.

The gene calls are TRBV27 and TRBJ2-7, with 8 positions matching TRBD2. Trimming at V came to 2 bases and at J to 6 bases, leaving 9 bases not matched to a gene. CDR3 length: 15 amino acids. Germline V gene data show CDR1 as MNHEY and CDR2 as SMNVEV (reference sequence). CDR3 nucleotides: TGTGCCAGCAGTTTACGTCTGGCGGGAGGAGGCGAGCAGTACTTC. Translation gives CASSLRLAGGGEQYF.

This clonotype was picked up a small number of times. V gene TRBV4-3 combines with J gene TRBJ2-5; D might be TRBD2 (6 bases). Trimming took off 0 bases at V and 4 bases at J, with 15 bases between the two ends. The CDR3 has 16 amino acids. Looked up from germline, CDR1 is LGHNA and CDR2 is YSLEER. The CDR3 region has the DNA TGCGCCAGCAGCCAAGATTCTAATTTGGAGGGAGAGACCCAGTACTTC. It specifies CASSQDSNLEGETQYF.

This clonotype was seen only a few times. The chain carries TRBV12-3 or TRBV12-4 and TRBJ1-3; D gene ambiguous. The CDR3 contains 14 residues. With 5 bases removed from V and 9 bases from J, the gap between germline ends came to 17 bases. The DNA of the CDR3 is TGTGCCAGCAGTCGGACCGACGATCGGGGCACCATATATTTT. Translating gives CASSRTDDRGTIYF.